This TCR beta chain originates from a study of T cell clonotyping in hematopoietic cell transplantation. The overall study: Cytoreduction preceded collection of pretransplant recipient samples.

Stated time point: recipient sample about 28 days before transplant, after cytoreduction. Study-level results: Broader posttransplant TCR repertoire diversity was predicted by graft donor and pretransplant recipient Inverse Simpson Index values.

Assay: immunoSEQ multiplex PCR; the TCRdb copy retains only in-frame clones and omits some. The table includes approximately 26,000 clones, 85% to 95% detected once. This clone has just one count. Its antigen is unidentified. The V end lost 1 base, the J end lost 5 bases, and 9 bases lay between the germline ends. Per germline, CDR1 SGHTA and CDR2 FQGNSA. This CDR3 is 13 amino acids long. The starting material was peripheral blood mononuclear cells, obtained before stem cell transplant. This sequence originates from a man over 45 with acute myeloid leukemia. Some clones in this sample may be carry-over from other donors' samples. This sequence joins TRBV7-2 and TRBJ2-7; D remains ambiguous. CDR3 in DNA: TGTGCCAGCAGCTTAGTAAGTCGGGACGAGCAGTACTTC. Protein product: CASSLVSRDEQYF.